This T cell receptor beta chain comes out of a study of T cell responses to AZD1222 COVID-19 vaccine. A note on this clone: Antigen: not known.

Study results and limitations: Compared with day 0, the breadth and depth of the Spike-specific TCR repertoire rose significantly after two doses of AZD1222. Repertoires were collected only later (after the peak T cell response had occurred).

Sequenced by immunoSEQ multiplex PCR; TCRdb stores in-frame clones only, minus some. This table holds around 140,000 clones, around 94% found once. This specimen was peripheral blood, taken 28 days after the second AZD1222 dose. This receptor was taken from an adult who received the AZD1222 COVID-19 vaccine.

CDR3 protein: CASSFGSNSYEQYF. The CDR3 DNA follows: TGTGCCAGCAGCTTTGGTAGCAACTCCTACGAGCAGTACTTC. V and J are TRBV7-2 and TRBJ2-7, with D hard to call. The germline CDR1 and CDR2 sequences are SGHTA and FQGNSA. This CDR3 contains 14 residues. Trimming pared 3 bases from V and 0 bases from J, leaving 9 bases between. Combining the CDR3 with reference TRBV7-2 and TRBJ2-7 gives the whole variable domain GAGVSQSPSNKVTEKGKDVELRCDPISGHTALYWYRQSLGQGLEFLIYFQGNSAPDKSGLPSDRFSAERTGGSVSTLTIQRTQQEDSAVYLCASSFGSNSYEQYFGPGTRLTVT.